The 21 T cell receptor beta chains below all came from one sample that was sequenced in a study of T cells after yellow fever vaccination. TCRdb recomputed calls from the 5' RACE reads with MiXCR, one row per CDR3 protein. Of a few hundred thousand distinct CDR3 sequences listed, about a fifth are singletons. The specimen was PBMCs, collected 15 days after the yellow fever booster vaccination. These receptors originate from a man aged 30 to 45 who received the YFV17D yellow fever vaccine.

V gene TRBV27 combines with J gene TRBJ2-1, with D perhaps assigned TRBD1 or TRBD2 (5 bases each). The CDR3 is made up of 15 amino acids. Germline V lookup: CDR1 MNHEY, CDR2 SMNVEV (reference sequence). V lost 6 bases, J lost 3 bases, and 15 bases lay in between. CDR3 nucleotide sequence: TGTGCCAGCAGCCGTCCCGGGACCGTCTACAATGAGCAGTTCTTC. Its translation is CASSRPGTVYNEQFF.

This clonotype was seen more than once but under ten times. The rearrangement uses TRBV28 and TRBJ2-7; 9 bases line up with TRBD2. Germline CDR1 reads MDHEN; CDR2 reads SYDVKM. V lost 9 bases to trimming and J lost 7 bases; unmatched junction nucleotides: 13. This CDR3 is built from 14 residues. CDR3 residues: CASSPSGGLMEQYF. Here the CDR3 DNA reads TGTGCCAGTTCCCCGAGCGGGGGGCTGATGGAGCAGTACTTC.

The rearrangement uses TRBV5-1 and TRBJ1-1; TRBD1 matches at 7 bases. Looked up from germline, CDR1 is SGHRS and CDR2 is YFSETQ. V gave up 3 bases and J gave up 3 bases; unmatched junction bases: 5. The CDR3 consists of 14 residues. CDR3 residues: CASSSTGADTEAFF. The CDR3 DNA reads TGCGCCAGCAGCTCTACAGGGGCGGACACTGAAGCTTTCTTT.

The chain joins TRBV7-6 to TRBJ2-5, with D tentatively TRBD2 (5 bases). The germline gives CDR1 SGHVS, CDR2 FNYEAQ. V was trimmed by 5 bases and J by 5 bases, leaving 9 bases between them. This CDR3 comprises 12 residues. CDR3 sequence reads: CASSDWRETQYF. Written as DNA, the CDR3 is TGTGCCAGCAGCGATTGGAGGGAGACCCAGTACTTC.

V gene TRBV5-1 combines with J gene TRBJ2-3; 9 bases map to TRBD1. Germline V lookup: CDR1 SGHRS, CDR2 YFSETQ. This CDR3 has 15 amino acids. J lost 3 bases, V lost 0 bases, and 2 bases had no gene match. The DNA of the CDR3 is TGCGCCAGCAGCTTGGGGGACAGGGAGACAGATACGCAGTATTTT. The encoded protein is CASSLGDRETDTQYF.

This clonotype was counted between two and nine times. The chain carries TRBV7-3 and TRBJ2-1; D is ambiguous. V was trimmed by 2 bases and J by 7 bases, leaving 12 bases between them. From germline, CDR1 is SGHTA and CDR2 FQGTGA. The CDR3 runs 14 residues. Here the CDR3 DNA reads TGTGCCAGCAGCTTAGGATTCGGTGTAAATGAGCAGTTCTTC. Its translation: CASSLGFGVNEQFF.

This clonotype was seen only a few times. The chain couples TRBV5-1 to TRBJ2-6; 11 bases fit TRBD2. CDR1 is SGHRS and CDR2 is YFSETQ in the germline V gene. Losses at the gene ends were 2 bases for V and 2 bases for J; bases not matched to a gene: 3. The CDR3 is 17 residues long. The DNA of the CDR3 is TGCGCCAGCAGCTTTACTAGCGGGAGTGCTGGGGCCAACGTCCTGACTTTC. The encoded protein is CASSFTSGSAGANVLTF. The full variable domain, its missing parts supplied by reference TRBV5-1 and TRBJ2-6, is KAGVTQTPRYLIKTRGQQVTLSCSPISGHRSVSWYQQTPGQGLQFLFEYFSETQRNKGNFPGRFSGRQFSNSRSEMNVSTLELGDSALYLCASSFTSGSAGANVLTFGAGSRLTVL.

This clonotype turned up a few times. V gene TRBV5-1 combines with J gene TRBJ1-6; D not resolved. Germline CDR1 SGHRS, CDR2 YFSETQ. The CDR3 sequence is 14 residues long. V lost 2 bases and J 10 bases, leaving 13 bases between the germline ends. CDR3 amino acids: CASSFDGPSSPLHF. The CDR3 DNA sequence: TGCGCCAGCAGCTTCGACGGGCCCAGCTCACCCCTCCACTTT.

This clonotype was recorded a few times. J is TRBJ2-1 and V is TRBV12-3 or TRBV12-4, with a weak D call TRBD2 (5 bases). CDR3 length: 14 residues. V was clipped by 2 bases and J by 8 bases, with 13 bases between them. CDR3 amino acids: CASSLSLAWYEQFF. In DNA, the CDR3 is TGTGCCAGCAGTTTAAGCCTAGCCTGGTATGAGCAGTTCTTC.

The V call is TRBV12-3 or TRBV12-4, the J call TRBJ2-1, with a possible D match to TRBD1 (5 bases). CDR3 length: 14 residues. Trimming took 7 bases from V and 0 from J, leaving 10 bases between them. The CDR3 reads CASTWGGSYNEQFF. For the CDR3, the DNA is TGTGCCAGCACGTGGGGCGGCTCCTACAATGAGCAGTTCTTC.

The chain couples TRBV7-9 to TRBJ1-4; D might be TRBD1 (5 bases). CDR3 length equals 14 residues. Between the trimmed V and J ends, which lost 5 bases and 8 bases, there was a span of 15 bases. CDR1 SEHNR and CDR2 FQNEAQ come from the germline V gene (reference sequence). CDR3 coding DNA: TGTGCCAGCAGCAGTGACAGTGTCTTCGAAAAACTGTTTTTT. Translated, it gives CASSSDSVFEKLFF.

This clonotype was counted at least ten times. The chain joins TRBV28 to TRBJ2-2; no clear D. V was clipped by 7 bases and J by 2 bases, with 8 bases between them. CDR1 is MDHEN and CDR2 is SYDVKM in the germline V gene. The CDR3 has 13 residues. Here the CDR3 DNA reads TGTGCCAGCAAGGGTCAAAACACCGGGGAGCTGTTTTTT. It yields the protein CASKGQNTGELFF.

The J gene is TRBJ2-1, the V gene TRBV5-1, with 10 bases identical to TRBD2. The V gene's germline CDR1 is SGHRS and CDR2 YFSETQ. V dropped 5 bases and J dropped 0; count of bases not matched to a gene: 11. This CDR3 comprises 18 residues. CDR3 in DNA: TGCGCCAGCAGATTAGGACTAGCGGCCAGGAGCTCCTACAATGAGCAGTTCTTC. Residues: CASRLGLAARSSYNEQFF.

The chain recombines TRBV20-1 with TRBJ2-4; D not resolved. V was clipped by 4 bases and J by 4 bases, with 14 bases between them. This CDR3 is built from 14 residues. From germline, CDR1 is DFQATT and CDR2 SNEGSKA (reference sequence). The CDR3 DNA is TGCAGTGCTAATTATGGCAGCGCAAAAAACATTCAGTACTTC. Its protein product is CSANYGSAKNIQYF.

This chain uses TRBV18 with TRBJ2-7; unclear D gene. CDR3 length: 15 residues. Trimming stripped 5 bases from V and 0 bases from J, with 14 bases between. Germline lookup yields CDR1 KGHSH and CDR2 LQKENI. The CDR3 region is CASSRAADSSYEQYF. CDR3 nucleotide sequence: TGTGCCAGCTCAAGGGCGGCGGATAGCTCCTACGAGCAGTACTTC.

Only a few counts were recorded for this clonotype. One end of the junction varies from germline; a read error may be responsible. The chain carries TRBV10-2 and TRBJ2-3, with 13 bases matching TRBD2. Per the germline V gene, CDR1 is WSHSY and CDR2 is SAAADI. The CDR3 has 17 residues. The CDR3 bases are TGCGCCAGCAGCGAGTCCAGACTAGCGGGAGGAACAGATACGCAGTATTTT. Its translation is CASSESRLAGGTDTQYF.

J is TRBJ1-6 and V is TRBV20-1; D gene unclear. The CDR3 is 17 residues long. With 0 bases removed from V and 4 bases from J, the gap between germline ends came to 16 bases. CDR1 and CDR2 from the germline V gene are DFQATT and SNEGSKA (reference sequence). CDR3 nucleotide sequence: TGCAGTGCTAGAGATTTACGGGCATCTACTTATAATTCACCCCTCCACTTT. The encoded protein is CSARDLRASTYNSPLHF.

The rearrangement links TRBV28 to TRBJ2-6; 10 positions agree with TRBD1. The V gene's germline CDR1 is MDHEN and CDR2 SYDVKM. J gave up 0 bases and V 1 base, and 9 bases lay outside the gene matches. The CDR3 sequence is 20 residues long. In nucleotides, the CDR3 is TGTGCCAGCAGTTTATCCAGGGACAGGGGACTTCACTCTGGGGCCAACGTCCTGACTTTC. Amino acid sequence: CASSLSRDRGLHSGANVLTF.

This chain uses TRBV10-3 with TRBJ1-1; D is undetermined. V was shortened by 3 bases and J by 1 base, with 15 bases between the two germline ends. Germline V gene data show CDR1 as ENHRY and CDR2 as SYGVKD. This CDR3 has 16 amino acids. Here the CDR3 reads CAISDGRYSANTEAFF. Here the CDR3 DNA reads TGTGCCATCAGTGACGGCCGGTACAGCGCGAACACTGAAGCTTTCTTT.

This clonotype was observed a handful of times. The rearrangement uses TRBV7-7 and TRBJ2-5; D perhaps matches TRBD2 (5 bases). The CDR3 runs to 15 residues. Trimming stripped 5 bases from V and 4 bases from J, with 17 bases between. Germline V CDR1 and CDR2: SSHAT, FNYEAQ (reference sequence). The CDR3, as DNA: TGTGCCAGCAGCCCCCTAGTGGGAGTAAGAGAGACCCAGTACTTC. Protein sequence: CASSPLVGVRETQYF.

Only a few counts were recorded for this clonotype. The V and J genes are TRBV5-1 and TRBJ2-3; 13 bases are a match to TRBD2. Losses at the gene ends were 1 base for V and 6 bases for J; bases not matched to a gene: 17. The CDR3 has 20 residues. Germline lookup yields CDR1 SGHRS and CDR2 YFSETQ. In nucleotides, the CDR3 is TGCGCCAGCAGCTTGCAAGCCAAACTAGCGGGAGGGCCGAAGGGTGATACGCAGTATTTT. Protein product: CASSLQAKLAGGPKGDTQYF.